A single sample is the source of the 24 T cell receptor beta chains below, sequenced in a study of control samples from healthy donors and cancer patients. Generated by immunoSEQ multiplex PCR, the TCRdb table keeps only in-frame clones and is missing some. The sample includes about 160,000 clones, less than 95% of them seen just once. Sequencing input: PBMCs. These receptor sequences come from a man in his 60s with colorectal cancer.

The CDR3 here is CASTLQGSGNTIYF. Here the CDR3 DNA reads TGTGCCAGCACCCTACAGGGTAGTGGAAACACCATATATTTT. The J gene is TRBJ1-3, the V gene TRBV6-5, with D perhaps TRBD1 (6 bases). The CDR3 covers 14 residues. The ends were cut back, 7 bases at V and 3 bases at J, with 13 bases in the middle. Looked up from germline, CDR1 is MNHEY and CDR2 is SVGAGI.

The V and J genes are TRBV5-1 and TRBJ1-1; TRBD1 agrees at 9 bases. J gave up 1 base and V 4 bases, and 5 bases lay outside the gene matches. The CDR3 covers 15 residues. The V gene's germline CDR1 is SGHRS and CDR2 YFSETQ. The CDR3 coding sequence is TGCGCCAGCAGCCCGAGGACAGGGGCGAACACTGAAGCTTTCTTT. It encodes CASSPRTGANTEAFF. The full variable domain, rest sourced from reference TRBV5-1 and TRBJ1-1, is KAGVTQTPRYLIKTRGQQVTLSCSPISGHRSVSWYQQTPGQGLQFLFEYFSETQRNKGNFPGRFSGRQFSNSRSEMNVSTLELGDSALYLCASSPRTGANTEAFFGQGTRLTVV.

The chain couples TRBV2 to TRBJ1-6; 9 bases fit TRBD1. Trimming took 7 bases from V and 7 from J; bases not matched to a gene: 8. The CDR3 sequence is 15 residues long. Germline V lookup: CDR1 SNHLY, CDR2 FYNNEI. In DNA, the CDR3 is TGTGCCAGCAACCTATACGGACAGGGGAATTCACCCCTCCACTTT. This sequence encodes CASNLYGQGNSPLHF. The full variable domain, rest sourced from reference TRBV2 and TRBJ1-6, is EPEVTQTPSHQVTQMGQEVILRCVPISNHLYFYWYRQILGQKVEFLVSFYNNEISEKSEIFDDQFSVERPDGSNFTLKIRSTKLEDSAMYFCASNLYGQGNSPLHFGNGTRLTVT.

The V gene is TRBV2, the J gene TRBJ1-4; the D gene is possibly TRBD1 (5 bases). The CDR3 length is 17 residues. Germline values: CDR1 SNHLY, CDR2 FYNNEI. V lost 1 base and J lost 4, with 16 bases in between. CDR3 DNA: TGTGCCAGCAGTGAAGTGCAGGGCTTGATGGGTAATGAAAAACTGTTTTTT. Translating gives CASSEVQGLMGNEKLFF. Full variable domain (rest looked up from reference TRBV2 and TRBJ1-4): EPEVTQTPSHQVTQMGQEVILRCVPISNHLYFYWYRQILGQKVEFLVSFYNNEISEKSEIFDDQFSVERPDGSNFTLKIRSTKLEDSAMYFCASSEVQGLMGNEKLFFGSGTQLSVL.

This clone was seen more than once but under ten times. This chain uses TRBV7-6 with TRBJ2-1; D uncertain. Trimming shortened V by 2 bases and J by 5 bases, and 4 bases separated the two germline ends. CDR3 length equals 12 residues. Germline CDR1 and CDR2: SGHVS and FNYEAQ. Here the CDR3 reads CASSLTNNEQFF. The CDR3 DNA reads as TGTGCCAGCAGCTTAACAAACAATGAGCAGTTCTTC.

The chain combines TRBV29-1 with TRBJ1-1; D possibly corresponds to TRBD1 (6 bases). V lost 7 bases to trimming and J lost 4 bases, with 16 bases between them. Germline V gene lookup returns CDR1 SQVTM and CDR2 ANQGSEA. CDR3 length: 13 amino acids. CDR3 bases: TGCAGCGCCCTCAGGGGTGTGGTCACTGAAGCTTTCTTT. Translating it yields CSALRGVVTEAFF.

The chain has TRBV14 and TRBJ2-7; TRBD1 or TRBD2 may be the D gene (5 bases each). Trimming removed 4 bases at V and 0 bases at J, with 13 bases between. CDR1 SGHDN and CDR2 FVKESK come from the germline V gene. The CDR3 has 15 residues. As DNA, the CDR3 is TGTGCCAGCAGCCCGGGACGGTGGCTCTCCTACGAGCAGTACTTC. It specifies CASSPGRWLSYEQYF.

This clone showed up just a few times. This rearrangement joins TRBV19 to TRBJ1-1, with 11 bases that match TRBD1. V was clipped by 0 bases and J by 6 bases; unmatched bases: 3. The length of the CDR3 is 15 residues. Looked up from germline, CDR1 is LNHDA and CDR2 is SQIVND (reference sequence). The CDR3: CASSIEGQGDPEAFF. CDR3 coding DNA: TGTGCCAGTAGTATAGAGGGACAGGGGGACCCTGAAGCTTTCTTT.

This clone was seen just once. V usage is TRBV7-6 and J usage is TRBJ1-2; D perhaps matches TRBD1 (5 bases). The germline V gene encodes CDR1 SGHVS and CDR2 FNYEAQ. V lost 1 base, J lost 5 bases, and 11 bases lay in between. The CDR3 is made up of 14 amino acids. The DNA of the CDR3 is TGTGCCAGCAGCTTAGGCGTTCAGGGTTATGGCTACACCTTC. Protein sequence: CASSLGVQGYGYTF.

The chain joins TRBV6-5 to TRBJ1-2; D unresolved. The CDR3 sequence is 16 residues long. Germline CDR1 reads MNHEY; CDR2 reads SVGAGI. V lost 0 bases, J lost 2 bases, and 13 bases lay in between. The CDR3 is CASSYSMVGYNYGYTF. The CDR3 DNA sequence: TGTGCCAGCAGTTACTCGATGGTAGGGTACAACTATGGCTACACCTTC.

The J gene is TRBJ1-2, the V gene TRBV2; D remains ambiguous. Germline lookup yields CDR1 SNHLY and CDR2 FYNNEI. V was pared by 7 bases and J by 10 bases, with 19 bases between. This CDR3 has 13 amino acids. The CDR3 loop reads CASMVFLRFVYTF. The CDR3 DNA reads TGTGCCAGCATGGTGTTTCTTCGGTTTGTCTACACCTTC.

The chain has TRBV6-5 and TRBJ2-3, with a possible D match to TRBD1 (6 bases). V was clipped by 5 bases and J by 0 bases, with 9 bases between them. The CDR3 contains 14 residues. The germline V gene encodes CDR1 MNHEY and CDR2 SVGAGI. The DNA of the CDR3 is TGTGCCAGCAGTAACAGGGATAGCACAGATACGCAGTATTTT. This encodes CASSNRDSTDTQYF.

This chain connects TRBV11-2 to TRBJ2-2; the match to TRBD1 covers 8 bases. CDR3 length: 14 amino acids. After removal of 5 bases from V and 7 bases from J, the junction contained 6 bases not matched to a gene. Looked up from germline, CDR1 is SGHAT and CDR2 is FQNNGV. The CDR3 bases are TGTGCCAGCAGCCCTGGGACAGGCCGCGGGGAGCTGTTTTTT. Protein sequence: CASSPGTGRGELFF.

This clone occurred once. The CDR3 region has the DNA TGTGCCAGCGCCCCTAAATCCCTACGACAGGGCATGAACACTGAAGCTTTCTTT. Its protein product is CASAPKSLRQGMNTEAFF. This chain joins TRBV6-4 and TRBJ1-1; 7 bases fit TRBD1. The ends lost 8 bases at V and 0 bases at J; junction bases unmatched: 18. This CDR3 is 18 amino acids long. Germline CDR1 and CDR2: MRHNA and SNTAGT.

This rearrangement joins TRBV6-5 to TRBJ1-6; D is unresolved. The CDR3 has 15 residues. Per germline, CDR1 MNHEY and CDR2 SVGAGI. Trimming removed 2 bases at V and 6 bases at J, with 11 bases between. In DNA, the CDR3 is TGTGCCAGCAGTTACAGCCCTACAGCTAATTCACCCCTCCACTTT. Translated: CASSYSPTANSPLHF.

The V gene is TRBV10-1, the J gene TRBJ2-5; tentatively, D is TRBD1 or TRBD2 (5 bases each). Germline lookup yields CDR1 WNHNN and CDR2 SYGVQD (reference sequence). This CDR3 is 18 amino acids long. Trimming took 1 base from V and 3 from J, leaving 21 bases between them. In DNA form, the CDR3 reads TGCGCCAGCAGTGAGTTTACTGTGTGGGACGCAGAAAAAGAGACCCAGTACTTC. It specifies CASSEFTVWDAEKETQYF.

J is TRBJ1-5 and V is TRBV12-3 or TRBV12-4; unclear D gene. Trimming stripped 2 bases from V and 5 bases from J, with 7 bases between. The CDR3 length is 13 residues. In DNA, the CDR3 is TGTGCCAGCAGTTTAAGTGGGGATCAGCCCCAGCATTTT. Translating it yields CASSLSGDQPQHF.

The chain links TRBV6-5 to TRBJ2-1; 7 bases are shared with TRBD1. Germline CDR1 and CDR2: MNHEY and SVGAGI. V was clipped by 1 base and J by 8 bases; unmatched bases: 8. The CDR3 loop spans 15 amino acids. CDR3 amino acids: CASSYFDRVADEQFF. For the CDR3, the DNA is TGTGCCAGCAGTTACTTTGACAGGGTCGCGGATGAGCAGTTCTTC.

The chain uses TRBV7-7 and TRBJ2-3; 8 nucleotides match TRBD2. V was clipped by 5 bases and J by 3 bases; unmatched bases: 4. Germline CDR1 is SSHAT and CDR2 is FNYEAQ (reference sequence). This CDR3 is built from 14 residues. The CDR3 region has the DNA TGTGCCAGCAGCCGCGGGGGGCCGACAGATACGCAGTATTTT. Translating it yields CASSRGGPTDTQYF.

The chain couples TRBV19 to TRBJ2-1; 7 bases align to TRBD2. The germline V gene encodes CDR1 LNHDA and CDR2 SQIVND (reference sequence). This CDR3 spans 15 amino acids. The J segment lost 13 bases and the V segment lost 9 bases, leaving 21 bases of the junction unmatched. CDR3 DNA sequence: TGTGCCAGCCGAGCCGGGGAGATAGCGGGCCCTACACAGTTCTTC. It encodes CASRAGEIAGPTQFF.

J is TRBJ1-4 and V is TRBV6-6; D may be TRBD1 (5 bases). The V end was cut by 0 bases, the J end by 3 bases, with 5 bases between. This CDR3 spans 14 amino acids. The germline V gene has CDR1 MNHNY and CDR2 SVGAGI (reference sequence). CDR3 protein: CASSYSGANEKLFF. The CDR3 coding sequence is TGTGCCAGCAGTTACTCAGGGGCTAATGAAAAACTGTTTTTT.

This clone was seen a single time. The chain employs TRBV12-3 or TRBV12-4 and TRBJ1-1; D is perhaps TRBD1 (6 bases). This CDR3 has 12 residues. V dropped 4 bases and J dropped 6 bases, with 9 bases sitting between them. CDR3 region: CASSWRGAEAFF. CDR3 in DNA: TGTGCCAGCAGTTGGAGGGGGGCTGAAGCTTTCTTT.

V usage is TRBV11-3 and J usage is TRBJ2-3; 10 positions match TRBD2. This CDR3 is 17 amino acids long. V was clipped by 4 bases and J by 6 bases; unmatched bases: 13. CDR1 is SGHNT and CDR2 is YENEEA in the germline V gene. This chain's CDR3 is CASSSYITYSGGDTQYF. CDR3 nucleotides: TGTGCCAGCAGCTCCTACATTACGTATAGCGGGGGGGATACGCAGTATTTT. The variable domain in full, completed from reference TRBV11-3 and TRBJ2-3, reads EAGVVQSPRYKIIEKKQPVAFWCNPISGHNTLYWYLQNLGQGPELLIRYENEEAVDDSQLPKDRFSAERLKGVDSTLKIQPAELGDSAVYLCASSSYITYSGGDTQYFGPGTRLTVL.

The rearrangement uses TRBV30 and TRBJ1-1, with a weak D call TRBD1 (6 bases). The germline V and J ends were trimmed by 3 bases and 11 bases, with 16 bases remaining between them. The CDR3 is made up of 12 amino acids. CDR1 and CDR2 (germline): GTSNPN, SVGIG (reference sequence). CDR3 sequence reads: CAWSRGSVSAFF. CDR3 DNA: TGTGCCTGGAGCAGGGGCTCTGTGAGTGCTTTCTTT.